This entry features one T cell receptor (beta chain) sequence. This entry belongs to a study of tumor T cells in aggressive B-cell lymphoma. TCRdb keeps only in-frame clones here, not all; method: immunoSEQ multiplex PCR. This table has about 2,400 clones, 65% to 90% appearing once. Sequencing used tumor tissue. The TCR originated in an adult with diffuse large B cell lymphoma.

The CDR3: CASSLGTGGYDGNQPQHF. CDR3 coding DNA: TGTGCCAGCTCACTAGGGACAGGGGGCTATGACGGTAATCAGCCCCAGCATTTT. The chain links TRBV18 to TRBJ1-5, with TRBD1 matching 12 bases. The germline CDR1 and CDR2 sequences are KGHSH and LQKENI. J lost 4 bases, V lost 4 bases, and 11 bases had no gene match. The CDR3 is 18 residues long.